These 10 T cell receptor beta chains came from one sample sequenced in a study of blood T cell repertoires in COVID-19. Sequencing was performed with immunoSEQ multiplex PCR; in TCRdb, only in-frame clones are kept and a portion is missing. The repertoire holds 250,000 to 350,000 clones, roughly 89% seen once, with under 3.5% in the top ten. The sample comprised peripheral blood. These receptors were collected from a woman between 25 and 40 years old with active or convalescent COVID-19.

This clone appeared a single time. The gene calls are TRBV27 and TRBJ1-4; weak D call: TRBD1 (5 bases). The V gene lost 2 bases and the J gene lost 7 bases, with 11 bases spanning the gap. CDR1 and CDR2 (germline): MNHEY, SMNVEV (reference sequence). The CDR3 spans 14 residues. The CDR3 sequence is CASSLTGRAEKLFF. In DNA form, the CDR3 reads TGTGCCAGCAGTTTAACCGGCAGGGCTGAAAAACTGTTTTTT.

The chain uses TRBV7-9 and TRBJ1-2, with D possibly matching TRBD1 (6 bases). This CDR3 comprises 14 residues. V lost 1 base and J 8 bases, leaving 14 bases between the germline ends. Germline V gives CDR1 SEHNR, CDR2 FQNEAQ (reference sequence). CDR3 residues: CASSLGDKARGYTF. The CDR3 DNA reads TGTGCCAGCAGCTTAGGGGACAAAGCGAGGGGCTACACCTTC.

This clone appeared a few times. The V call is TRBV12-3 or TRBV12-4, the J call TRBJ2-7; TRBD2 matches at 10 bases. J was trimmed by 4 bases and V by 5 bases; bases with no gene match: 2. The CDR3 sequence is 13 residues long. CDR3 protein: CASSGLAVYEQYF. CDR3 sequence (DNA): TGTGCCAGCAGTGGACTAGCGGTATACGAGCAGTACTTC.

The J gene is TRBJ1-5, the V gene TRBV2; a possible D gene is TRBD1 (5 bases). V was pared by 0 bases and J by 6 bases, with 9 bases between. CDR1 is SNHLY, CDR2 FYNNEI, per germline. The CDR3 consists of 14 residues. Here the CDR3 reads CASSEALQGQPQHF. In DNA form, the CDR3 reads TGTGCCAGCAGTGAAGCGCTTCAGGGTCAGCCCCAGCATTTT.

The rearrangement uses TRBV9 and TRBJ2-1; possibly TRBD1 for D (5 bases). This CDR3 has 13 residues. Trimming pared 3 bases from V and 7 bases from J, leaving 11 bases between. Germline lookup yields CDR1 SGDLS and CDR2 YYNGEE. The CDR3 DNA follows: TGTGCCAGCAGCGAACCACAGGTGAATGAGCAGTTCTTC. Protein product: CASSEPQVNEQFF.

This chain uses TRBV6-5 with TRBJ2-5; a weak D match, TRBD2 (5 bases). V shed 6 bases and J shed 5 bases, with 19 bases lying between them. The CDR3 runs to 15 residues. Germline assignment: CDR1 MNHEY and CDR2 SVGAGI. For the CDR3, the DNA is TGTGCCAGCAGGTCGGGGTTTCGGGCAAGGGAGACCCAGTACTTC. Translating it yields CASRSGFRARETQYF.

The chain uses TRBV24-1 and TRBJ2-5; 7 nucleotides agree with TRBD1. The CDR3 length is 17 residues. Germline-derived CDR1 and CDR2 are KGHDR and SFDVKD. After removal of 1 base from V and 0 bases from J, the junction contained 7 bases not matched to a gene. The CDR3 DNA sequence: TGTGCCACCAGTGATTTTCATAAGACAGGGTACCAAGAGACCCAGTACTTC. It is translated as CATSDFHKTGYQETQYF.

The CDR3 nucleotides are TGCGCCAGCAGCTTGGATGGGGGGGCGAGCACAGATACGCAGTATTTT. Amino acids: CASSLDGGASTDTQYF. The V and J genes are TRBV5-1 and TRBJ2-3, with a weak D call TRBD2 (7 bases). Germline-derived CDR1 and CDR2 are SGHRS and YFSETQ. Trimming cost V 0 bases and J 0 bases, with 11 bases left between them. The CDR3 is made up of 16 amino acids.

V gene TRBV21-1 combines with J gene TRBJ2-7; TRBD2 is the table's D call, not checked against the DNA. TRBV21-1 is marked as a pseudogene. The CDR3 spans 16 residues. In DNA, the CDR3 is TGTGCCAGCAGGCCGACTAGCGGGGCCCTCTCCTACGAGCAGTACTTC. This encodes CASRPTSGALSYEQYF.

This clone showed up just a few times. The V call is TRBV19, the J call TRBJ1-2; D possibly corresponds to TRBD1 (5 bases). This CDR3 comprises 14 residues. V lost 2 bases, J lost 4 bases, and 11 bases lay in between. The germline CDR1 and CDR2 sequences are LNHDA and SQIVND (reference sequence). The CDR3 loop reads CASSIQPGGYGYTF. The CDR3 DNA sequence: TGTGCCAGTAGTATACAGCCCGGGGGCTATGGCTACACCTTC.